Listed below are T cell receptor beta chains from one sample, sequenced in a study of blood T cell repertoires in COVID-19. Sequencing used immunoSEQ multiplex PCR; TCRdb keeps in-frame clones, though not all of them. The sample shows under 300,000 clones, more than 75% of them seen only once. The sequencing sample was made of peripheral blood. Receptors were obtained from a woman aged 70-85 years with active or convalescent COVID-19. The CDR3 runs from the conserved cysteine through the conserved F or W. Clone size appears in some rows only: once, few, many, or a class for an expanded clone.

TRBJ1-1 TRBV4-3 few CASSHRQGDTEAFF
TRBJ1-2 TRBV27 NA CASSYGTNYGYTF
TRBJ1-5 TRBV10-1 NA CASSTPGGGQPQHF
TRBJ2-1 TRBV5-1 NA CASSLGDRGYNEQFF
TRBJ2-2 TRBV7-8 NA CASSLKRGGELFF
TRBJ2-7 TRBV6-5 once CASSPLPVGGYEQYF
TRBJ1-1 TRBV5-8 NA CASILAYTEAFF
TRBJ2-7 TRBV6-6 NA CASSYSLDSLTYEQYF
TRBJ1-1 TRBV12-3/TRBV12-4 NA CASSRGRTEAFF
TRBJ1-2 TRBV10-3 NA CAISGGRHGYTF
TRBJ1-1 TRBV19 NA CASSPGRGKGNTEAFF
TRBJ1-1 TRBV4-3 once CASSLRAQGGGAFF
TRBJ1-1 TRBV18 NA CASFRVGSPGAFF
TRBJ1-5 TRBV7-2 NA CASSPRAGNTPQHF
TRBJ1-1 TRBV7-6 NA CASSPADSAYTEAFF
TRBJ2-5 TRBV28 many CASSPGTNQETQYF
TRBJ2-1 TRBV29-1 few CSVRVLLSYNEQFF
TRBJ1-6 TRBV2 NA CASKTGRNSPLHF
TRBJ1-2 TRBV5-6 NA CASSFEEGYYGYTF
TRBJ2-5 TRBV19 NA CASSDREETQYF
TRBJ2-2 TRBV10-3 NA CAIGRSGGLANTGELFF
TRBJ2-1 TRBV7-9 NA CASSLGRGPQNEQFF
TRBJ2-2 TRBV4-3 NA CASSIGEGIFGELFF
TRBJ1-2 TRBV3-1/TRBV3-2 NA CASSQDTVRGPGYTF
TRBJ2-2 TRBV10-1 few CASSVSGSLFGGGELFF
TRBJ1-2 TRBV19 NA CASSRDYGYTF
TRBJ1-5 TRBV19 once CASSIATGPTSNQPQHF
TRBJ1-4 TRBV4-3 NA CASSQGTVRNEKLFF
TRBJ1-5 TRBV6-2/TRBV6-3 NA CASSLTGVGQPQHF
TRBJ1-2 TRBV5-6 once CASSSGTPGYTF
TRBJ1-2 TRBV29-1 once CSVEGQGDSYGYTF
TRBJ1-1 TRBV10-3 NA CAISETPTAGNTEAFF
TRBJ1-5 TRBV19 NA CASSIGRNQPQHF
TRBJ1-2 TRBV19 NA CASTMTVHPYGYTF
TRBJ1-2 TRBV18 NA CASSPSTGTIYGYTF
TRBJ2-1 TRBV15 NA CATGVGTRDEQFF
TRBJ2-7 TRBV2 NA CASRPAGQFLRQYF
TRBJ2-1 TRBV7-9 NA CASSSIYGLAGVDEQFF